A single sample is the source of the 5 T cell receptor beta chains below, sequenced in a study of T cell responses to AZD1222 COVID-19 vaccine. Sequenced by immunoSEQ multiplex PCR; TCRdb stores in-frame clones only, minus some. The table has tens of thousands of clones, under 95% seen once; the top ten hold approximately 3%. Sequences were derived from peripheral blood, sampled on day 0 of AZD1222 vaccination. The source of these receptors is an adult in good health.

The chain uses TRBV15 and TRBJ2-1, with D perhaps TRBD1 (6 bases). V lost 3 bases and J 4 bases, leaving 13 bases between the germline ends. Germline CDR1 is LNHNV and CDR2 is YYDKDF (reference sequence). The CDR3 covers 15 residues. The DNA for the CDR3 is TGTGCCACCAGCAGCCAGGGGCAGGGGTACAATGAGCAGTTCTTC. As protein: CATSSQGQGYNEQFF.

The rearrangement joins TRBV3-1 (or the pseudogene TRBV3-2) to TRBJ2-7, with 10 nucleotides matching TRBD1. Germline loops: CDR1 LGHDT, CDR2 YNNKEL (reference sequence). V trimming: 4 bases; J trimming: 3 bases; junction bases outside the gene matches: 9. This CDR3 has 16 residues. In nucleotides, the CDR3 is TGTGCCAGCAGCCCTCGGACAGGGGGGACTCTCTACGAGCAGTACTTC. The encoded protein is CASSPRTGGTLYEQYF.

The V call is TRBV19, the J call TRBJ1-2; D is undetermined. This CDR3 has 13 amino acids. Germline V gives CDR1 LNHDA, CDR2 SQIVND (reference sequence). Trimming stripped 6 bases from V and 8 bases from J, with 16 bases between. The DNA of the CDR3 is TGTGCCAGTAGACCGGGCCTCAAAGCGGGCTACACCTTC. This encodes CASRPGLKAGYTF.

This chain links TRBV7-2 with TRBJ1-1; D is unclear. V dropped 4 bases and J dropped 4 bases, with 16 bases sitting between them. The CDR3 has 15 amino acids. Germline V lookup: CDR1 SGHTA, CDR2 FQGNSA. The CDR3 here is CASSSSRVRGTEAFF. CDR3 bases: TGTGCCAGCAGCTCGAGTCGGGTCCGGGGCACTGAAGCTTTCTTT.

The chain employs TRBV7-2 and TRBJ2-1; TRBD1 might be the D (5 bases). The ends were cut back, 1 base at V and 4 bases at J, with 5 bases in the middle. This CDR3 contains 13 residues. In germline, CDR1 is SGHTA, CDR2 FQGNSA. As DNA, the CDR3 is TGTGCCAGCAGCTTAGACAGGTACAATGAGCAGTTCTTC. Translation gives CASSLDRYNEQFF.